This TCR beta chain was observed in a study of cytomegalovirus exposure and HLA in healthy donors (dated by TCRdb to 2015 to 2018). Background for the entire study: According to an earlier analysis of a few hundred of the donors, about 179 million T cells yielded roughly 110 million unique TCR beta sequences and less than 300 Gb of sequence data. Roughly 300 gigabases of sequencing data and around 85 million unique TCR sequences made up an early release that covered 640 HLA-typed donors. Of the roughly 400 genotyped donors, 65% to 90% fell in the genetic ancestry cluster associated with self-reported Caucasian donors. The study was designed to test whether signatures of past pathogen exposure could be identified by cataloging public T cell receptors. The study used immunosequencing to profile the T cell repertoires of more than 650 subjects and linked those repertoires to cytomegalovirus serostatus. Along with the approximately 620-subject first cohort, a separate validation cohort of over a hundred different subjects was used. To predict cytomegalovirus infection status, the study combined high-throughput TCR immunosequencing, statistical association of individual TCRs with disease status, and machine learning. A later analysis re-examined previously published TCR beta repertoires from roughly 650 donors and added high-resolution HLA genotyping to investigate patterns of TCR occurrence. In the later analysis, no new phenotypic data were used to find candidate immune exposures; instead, reliance was placed on TCR beta sequences and their occurrence across donors. To decide whether each TCR beta V gene segment behaved as functional or pseudogenic, an earlier analysis of some 580 of the donors relied on high-throughput TCR beta sequencing. Donor age, sex, ethnicity and CMV serostatus were collected together with the repertoire data. A later genetic analysis used genome-wide SNP genotypes for about 55% of the 666 donors, treating that subset as a discovery cohort. All discovery cohort repertoires had been generated using a single sequencing platform. Class I and class II HLA loci were covered by the typing at four-digit resolution. Typing coverage varied by locus: roughly 620-640 donors for A, B, C, DRB1 and DQB1; 522 for DQA1; 606 for DPA1; some 470 for DPB1. Four or five DR-DQ haplotypes were handled as single units for association and clustering because linkage in the cohort was strong. Across approximately 420 genotyped donors of the cohort, an average of about 220,000 unique TCR beta nucleotide sequences per donor were sequenced, and about a sixth of those sequences were non-productive. Study-level results and caveats: An association between a missense DCLRE1C variant and V-gene and J-gene trimming of TCR beta chains was found in a later genetic analysis and replicated in an independent cohort. Immune exposure information for the cohort was limited to CMV serostatus. A cluster of highly shared sequence variants was judged likely to represent a technical artifact of the sequencing pipeline. A further reported finding was that TCR beta sequences accurately predicted the HLA-A and HLA-B alleles for most subjects in the first cohort. The authors suggested that the approach could potentially be extended to other disease states and immunological phenotypes. Some IMGT-functional V segments, including TRBV6-2 and TRBV6-3, could not be distinguished by the 87-base-pair reads and were therefore excluded. Because HLA typing was unavailable for some donors at each locus, only the typed subset was used in association tests. A few of the identified cytomegalovirus-associated TCR beta chains were confirmed in vitro to be specific for cytomegalovirus antigens. Strong co-occurrence of HLA alleles, especially DR and DQ, made assigning TCR associations to individual alleles difficult. Linkage disequilibrium might explain the correlated functional status among segregating V segments, but an unknown experimental factor could not be excluded. Most TCR sequences were seen in very few donors, while some public TCRs were found in many individuals. A later analysis associated about 18,000 TCR beta sequences with specific HLA alleles at a false discovery rate of 0.05. Cytomegalovirus status was reported to be diagnosed by the classifier with high specificity and sensitivity in both the original and validation cohorts. The study gave a list of 150 to 200 TCR beta chains associated with cytomegalovirus. Over 15 rarely observed V segments, including chromosome 9 orphons, were excluded from the earlier analysis of a few hundred of the donors because counts were too low. Roughly uniform sequencing depth across donors was assumed in presence/absence analyses, although this assumption may not hold. A later genetic analysis reported fewer N-insertions in productive TCRs among donors in an Asian-associated ancestry cluster than the roughly 670-donor mean. A later analysis reported that several top co-occurrence clusters appeared linked to parvovirus B19, influenza, CMV and Epstein-Barr virus. In a later analysis, most CMV-associated TCR beta chains were found to appear HLA-restricted, with HLA associations seemingly driven largely by CMV exposure. According to a later analysis, TCR association rates differed among HLA loci, with DRB1 alleles showing the most associated TCRs and HLA-C alleles showing the fewest. In this cohort, only TCR beta chains were sequenced, and detectable features were limited by the absence of alpha or paired-chain data. In a later analysis, HLA-associated TCR beta chains were found to be more clonally expanded and to have lower generation probabilities than equally common non-associated chains. In an earlier analysis of roughly 560 of the donors, most TCR beta V segments were observed in productive rearrangements about 87% or about 30% of the time, broadly matching IMGT annotations.

From the cysteine through the phenylalanine, the CDR3 covers 14 amino acids. Only the CDR3 region is kept as DNA, spanning 42 bases read in frame from base 1. Via the germline V gene, CDR1 is MGHRA and CDR2 YSYEKL. V gives up 4 bases and J gives up 0 bases, and the segment between their germline ends measures 9 bases. Libraries came from the immunoSEQ multiplex PCR assay. The multiplex PCR relied on a mix of 60 forward primers for TCR Vbeta segments and 13 reverse primers for TCR Jbeta segments. Amplification of the CDR3 region of rearranged TCR beta genes was performed with a multiplex PCR assay on genomic DNA. The amplified TCR beta libraries were sequenced on the Illumina HiSeq System as 87-base-pair reads. As for the authors' bioinformatics: A later analysis tallied 80 million to 95 million unique TCR beta chains across the 550 to 850 repertoires, and 10 million to 11 million of those chains were shared by two or more donors. A nearest-neighbor algorithm error-corrected the raw reads and collapsed the reads into unique sequences, merging closely related sequences to remove PCR and sequencing errors. To assign V, D and J gene segments, CDR3 sequences were aligned to IMGT reference sequences. For a sequence to be retained, a match of at least six nucleotides to both a V gene segment and a J gene segment was required. A rearrangement was called productive if the CDR3 had no stop codons and remained in frame with V and J, and every other rearrangement was called non-productive. CDR3 was defined according to IMGT convention as the region running from the second conserved V-encoded cysteine to the conserved J-encoded phenylalanine. The earlier analysis of about 610 of the donors excluded sequences that lacked an unambiguous match to a single V gene segment. In an earlier analysis of approximately 550 of the donors, V segments were called functional above 56.7% productive rearrangements and were called segregating when the between-donor standard deviation exceeded 5%. A statistical classification framework was developed to diagnose cytomegalovirus status using the catalog of TCR beta chain sequences. V and J gene assignment, in a later analysis, came from comparing TCR nucleotide sequences with IMGT/GENE-DB human TR gene sequences. In a later analysis, CDR3 sequences and most-parsimonious VDJ recombination scenarios were assigned using the TCRdist pipeline. A later analysis defined each TCR beta chain by its CDR3 amino acid sequence plus V-gene family, and excluded reads lacking a unique V-gene family. As a way to deal with suspected cross-contamination and a sequencing artifact, a later analysis dropped nearly 600 nucleotide sequences that were highly shared and had low generation probability. A later analysis calculated a clonal expansion index for each public chain from normalized within-repertoire ranks of inferred template counts. Generation probabilities in a later analysis came from a VDJ recombination model fitted to out-of-frame rearrangements, and those results were checked against IGoR. In a later analysis, TCR-TCR, TCR-HLA and TCR-CMV co-occurrence was scored with hypergeometric tests, and a repertoire-size bias correction was applied to TCR pairs. In a later analysis, false discovery rates were estimated by permuting HLA or CMV assignments 20 times. In a later analysis, co-occurring TCRs were grouped with DBSCAN, and TCRdist sequence similarity was added when clustering was performed within HLA-allele-positive subsets. Repertoires with fewer than 30,000 or more than 120,000 public chains, plus five repertoires with anomalous nucleotide sharing, were excluded from co-occurrence clustering. Sourced from immuneACCESS, this table was stored by TCRdb with only in-frame sequences that have V and J called. A share of the clones is absent; for the studies checked, an unresolved V gene accounts for under half, and the remainder has no known explanation. That table gives V, J and clone size, and the DNA gave D and trimming. A total of 150,000 to 250,000 clones appear in this sample, over 75% of them only once. The ten largest clones add up to about 0.1% of the sample.

As to this clone: No antigen is known for it. The input lacks base qualities; no much larger clone sits a single base away.

In total, approximately 610 healthy bone marrow donors made up the cohort. At the time of sampling, every cohort member was nominally healthy, though immune exposures that went unrecorded were likely present. The donor tested CMV seronegative and was one of the 352 seronegative cohort members. A peripheral blood sample was provided by each donor, and peripheral blood mononuclear cells were used for TCR beta sequencing. Genomic DNA was extracted from the blood cell samples with the Qiagen DNeasy Blood Extraction Kit. The material sequenced was PBMCs. The clonotype originates from a boy aged 2 to 10 in good health and CMV-seronegative. This chain is built from TRBV4-1 and TRBJ1-1; TRBD1 is possibly the D segment (5 matching bases). This receptor has the CDR3 CASSPTVLNTEAFF. The DNA sequence is TGCGCCAGCAGCCCGACAGTCCTGAACACTGAAGCTTTCTTT.